This T cell receptor (beta chain) was captured in a study of blood T cells in healthy people across ages. About the study: The template switching approach captured approximately one barcoded beta molecule for every two T cells. Study results and limitations: Age advanced and TCR beta diversity per million T cells fell, roughly linearly.

The CDR3 loop spans 14 amino acids. Germline CDR1 and CDR2: SQVTM and ANQGSEA. Trimming took off 5 bases at V and 5 bases at J, with 16 bases between the two ends. A second PCR of 7 to 11 cycles used a sample-barcoded 5' primer and a J-beta primer mix. The yield of each sample was at least 2.5 million CDR3-containing paired-end reads. TCRdb re-called the 5' RACE reads through MiXCR, storing one row per CDR3 protein. The sample yields approximately 700,000 distinct CDR3 sequences, roughly 30% seen once. The table lists this clonotype with many counts. Its antigen is undetermined. The rearrangement links TRBV29-1 to TRBJ2-1; D is perhaps TRBD1 (5 bases). This TCR was recovered from a woman of 80 years or more in good health. Sequences were obtained from blood. The CDR3 sequence is CSVPIQTDDNEQFF. As DNA, the CDR3 is TGCAGCGTTCCTATCCAGACAGATGACAATGAGCAGTTCTTC.